The 27 T cell receptor beta chains reported below all come from one sample, sequenced in a study of CD8+ T cells in alopecia areata. Extracted from the samples, RNA was reverse transcribed into cDNA to serve as the sequencing template. Sequencing used immunoSEQ multiplex PCR; TCRdb keeps in-frame clones, though not all of them. This sample carries 110,000 or so clones, approximately 59% of them seen once, and the ten largest clones take around 30%. The treatment was: oral pan-JAK inhibitor, 5-10 mg twice daily. The sequencing used CD8+ T cells sorted from blood, collected at week 4, from a patient treated with tofacitinib. The origin of the receptors is a human donor with alopecia areata.

This clone was counted a few times. This sequence joins TRBV30 and TRBJ2-1; the D gene is possibly TRBD2 (7 bases). V was cut by 0 bases and J by 6 bases, with 21 bases left in between. The CDR3 sequence is 17 residues long. The germline V gene has CDR1 GTSNPN and CDR2 SVGIG (reference sequence). Written as DNA, the CDR3 is TGTGCCTGGAGTGTAATACTGGGAGGGGTAGGGGGCAATGAGCAGTTCTTC. It translates to CAWSVILGGVGGNEQFF.

The chain has TRBV15 and TRBJ2-1, with D perhaps assigned TRBD1 or TRBD2 (6 bases each). Germline CDR1 is LNHNV and CDR2 is YYDKDF (reference sequence). The CDR3 has 16 amino acids. V was cut by 3 bases and J by 5 bases, with 17 bases left in between. This CDR3 reads CATSSPDGGLNNEQFF. In nucleotides, the CDR3 is TGTGCCACCAGCAGCCCAGATGGGGGGCTGAACAATGAGCAGTTCTTC.

The rearrangement joins TRBV29-1 to TRBJ1-2, with D possibly TRBD1 on 6 matching bases. This CDR3 is built from 12 residues. Germline V gene lookup returns CDR1 SQVTM and CDR2 ANQGSEA. The germline V and J ends were trimmed by 4 bases and 7 bases, with 13 bases remaining between them. CDR3: CSVVRGNGGYTF. DNA for the CDR3: TGCAGCGTTGTGAGGGGGAACGGTGGCTACACCTTC.

V and J are TRBV27 and TRBJ2-3; 7 positions agree with TRBD1. This CDR3 contains 14 residues. V gave up 7 bases and J gave up 5 bases; unmatched junction bases: 9. From germline, CDR1 is MNHEY and CDR2 SMNVEV (reference sequence). The CDR3 DNA follows: TGTGCCAGCACCCTCCGGGACAGTCAAGATACGCAGTATTTT. Amino acids: CASTLRDSQDTQYF.

V and J are TRBV30 and TRBJ2-5; TRBD1 agrees at 7 bases. Trimming at V came to 8 bases and at J to 4 bases, leaving 7 bases not matched to a gene. CDR1 is GTSNPN, CDR2 SVGIG, per germline (reference sequence). The CDR3 covers 12 residues. CDR3: CAGDRVGETQYF. In DNA form, the CDR3 reads TGTGCCGGAGACAGGGTAGGAGAGACCCAGTACTTC. Using reference TRBV30 and TRBJ2-5 for the parts outside the CDR3, the full variable domain is SQTIHQWPATLVQPVGSPLSLECTVEGTSNPNLYWYRQAAGRGLQLLFYSVGIGQISSEVPQNLSASRPQDRQFILSSKKLLLSDSGFYLCAGDRVGETQYFGPGTRLLVL.

This clone was counted a few times. J is TRBJ1-1 and V is TRBV27; D unresolved. The CDR3 has 14 amino acids. Germline V CDR1 and CDR2: MNHEY, SMNVEV (reference sequence). V lost 3 bases, J lost 1 base, and 9 bases lay in between. CDR3 sequence (DNA): TGTGCCAGCAGTTTGGAGCGGGGGAACACTGAAGCTTTCTTT. This gives the protein CASSLERGNTEAFF.

The V gene is TRBV27, the J gene TRBJ1-2, with D unresolved. V lost 4 bases and J lost 3, with 15 bases in between. This CDR3 contains 15 residues. Germline assignment: CDR1 MNHEY and CDR2 SMNVEV (reference sequence). The CDR3 DNA reads as TGTGCCAGCAGTTCTCAACTGACGAATCACTATGGCTACACCTTC. This gives the protein CASSSQLTNHYGYTF.

V and J are TRBV30 and TRBJ2-7; D gene unclear. The V gene's germline CDR1 is GTSNPN and CDR2 SVGIG (reference sequence). The CDR3 covers 11 residues. Trimming shortened V by 4 bases and J by 3 bases, and 7 bases separated the two germline ends. Here the CDR3 DNA reads TGTGCCTGGATCGGTGTCTACGAGCAGTACTTC. As protein: CAWIGVYEQYF.

The chain combines TRBV5-6 with TRBJ2-5; TRBD1 matches 7 bases. The CDR3 has 14 residues. The V gene end was trimmed by 3 bases and the J gene end by 5 bases; junction bases not matched to a gene: 7. CDR1 is SGHDT and CDR2 is YYEEEE in the germline V gene. The CDR3 reads CASSYRQGWETQYF. The CDR3 DNA reads TGTGCCAGCAGCTACCGACAGGGCTGGGAGACCCAGTACTTC.

This clone was counted only a few times. The chain is built from TRBV30 and TRBJ2-1; 10 positions match TRBD2. The V and J ends lost 0 bases and 9 bases, in that order; junction bases with no gene match: 11. CDR1 is GTSNPN, CDR2 SVGIG, per germline (reference sequence). This CDR3 contains 16 residues. As DNA, the CDR3 is TGTGCCTGGAGTGTAGACGTGGGTCTAGCGGGGGCTGAGCAGTTCTTC. It specifies CAWSVDVGLAGAEQFF. Full variable domain (remainder filled in from reference TRBV30 and TRBJ2-1): SQTIHQWPATLVQPVGSPLSLECTVEGTSNPNLYWYRQAAGRGLQLLFYSVGIGQISSEVPQNLSASRPQDRQFILSSKKLLLSDSGFYLCAWSVDVGLAGAEQFFGPGTRLTVL.

This clone is a singleton in its sample. CDR3: CAWSLNTQYF. In DNA form, the CDR3 reads TGTGCCTGGAGTCTAAATACGCAGTATTTT. The V call is TRBV30, the J call TRBJ2-3; no clear D gene. CDR1 GTSNPN and CDR2 SVGIG come from the germline V gene (reference sequence). V was trimmed by 2 bases and J by 7 bases, leaving 4 bases between them. This CDR3 comprises 10 residues.

With regard to this clone: Other nucleotide sequences from this sample produce the same CDR3. The gene calls are TRBV30 and TRBJ1-5; 8 nucleotides match TRBD1. This CDR3 spans 14 amino acids. V was pared by 3 bases and J by 4 bases, with 5 bases of the junction left unmatched. CDR1 is GTSNPN, CDR2 SVGIG, per germline (reference sequence). DNA of the CDR3: TGTGCCTGGAGCGACGGACAGGGTAATCAGCCCCAGCATTTT. Its translation: CAWSDGQGNQPQHF.

The CDR3 loop is CADRGDTQYF. The CDR3 nucleotides read TGTGCGGATAGGGGGGATACGCAGTATTTT. V gene TRBV2 combines with J gene TRBJ2-3; possible D gene TRBD1, 6 bases. The CDR3 has 10 amino acids. Germline V lookup: CDR1 SNHLY, CDR2 FYNNEI. Full variable domain (missing parts from reference TRBV2 and TRBJ2-3): EPEVTQTPSHQVTQMGQEVILRCVPISNHLYFYWYRQILGQKVEFLVSFYNNEISEKSEIFDDQFSVERPDGSNFTLKIRSTKLEDSAMYFCADRGDTQYFGPGTRLTVL.

This clone was seen only once. The rearrangement joins TRBV30 to TRBJ1-2; D possibly corresponds to TRBD1 (6 bases). CDR1 and CDR2 from the germline V gene are GTSNPN and SVGIG (reference sequence). Trimming stripped 5 bases from V and 2 bases from J, with 18 bases between. The CDR3 totals 15 residues. The CDR3 reads CAWGRFDRTNYGYTF. The CDR3 DNA is TGTGCCTGGGGGAGATTCGACAGGACCAACTATGGCTACACCTTC.

V usage is TRBV30 and J usage is TRBJ2-7, with no clear D. CDR3 length equals 13 residues. CDR1 GTSNPN and CDR2 SVGIG come from the germline V gene (reference sequence). Trimming took off 5 bases at V and 3 bases at J, with 14 bases between the two ends. The CDR3 nucleotides are TGTGCCTGGGCTTGGGGATCCTACTACGAGCAGTACTTC. This sequence encodes CAWAWGSYYEQYF. The full variable domain, with the rest looked up from reference TRBV30 and TRBJ2-7, is SQTIHQWPATLVQPVGSPLSLECTVEGTSNPNLYWYRQAAGRGLQLLFYSVGIGQISSEVPQNLSASRPQDRQFILSSKKLLLSDSGFYLCAWAWGSYYEQYFGPGTRLTVT.

The V call is TRBV30, the J call TRBJ1-1; no reliable D call. V dropped 2 bases and J dropped 3 bases, with 7 bases sitting between them. This CDR3 spans 12 amino acids. The germline V gene has CDR1 GTSNPN and CDR2 SVGIG (reference sequence). The CDR3 spells CAWSPVDTEAFF. In DNA form, the CDR3 reads TGTGCCTGGAGTCCAGTGGACACTGAAGCTTTCTTT.

This clone has more than one count but fewer than ten. The V gene is TRBV27, the J gene TRBJ2-1; D might be TRBD2 (6 bases). In germline, CDR1 is MNHEY, CDR2 SMNVEV (reference sequence). The CDR3 length is 11 residues. Trimming took off 6 bases at V and 9 bases at J, with 9 bases between the two ends. CDR3 protein: CASREGFEQFF. Here the CDR3 DNA reads TGTGCCAGCAGGGAGGGATTTGAGCAGTTCTTC.

The gene calls are TRBV30 and TRBJ1-2; possibly TRBD1 for D (5 bases). The length of the CDR3 is 11 residues. Germline V gives CDR1 GTSNPN, CDR2 SVGIG (reference sequence). Trimming shortened V by 4 bases and J by 6 bases, and 9 bases separated the two germline ends. CDR3 in DNA: TGTGCCTGGACAGGGTTACATGGCTACACCTTC. Its protein product is CAWTGLHGYTF.

The V and J genes are TRBV11-1 and TRBJ2-7; a possible D gene is TRBD1 (8 bases). The CDR3 is made up of 15 amino acids. V lost 6 bases to trimming and J lost 1 base, with 16 bases between them. Germline CDR1 reads SGHAT; CDR2 reads FQDESV (reference sequence). The CDR3 loop reads CASSIDRGGSYEQYF. In DNA, the CDR3 is TGTGCCAGCAGTATCGACAGGGGAGGGTCCTACGAGCAGTACTTC.

The chain employs TRBV5-1 and TRBJ2-2; D not certain. Trimming took 0 bases from V and 10 from J, leaving 7 bases between them. CDR1 SGHRS and CDR2 YFSETQ come from the germline V gene. CDR3 length equals 12 residues. Here the CDR3 DNA reads TGCGCCAGCAGCTTGGGAGACACGGAGCTGTTTTTT. Translated: CASSLGDTELFF. The variable domain in full, completed from reference TRBV5-1 and TRBJ2-2, reads KAGVTQTPRYLIKTRGQQVTLSCSPISGHRSVSWYQQTPGQGLQFLFEYFSETQRNKGNFPGRFSGRQFSNSRSEMNVSTLELGDSALYLCASSLGDTELFFGEGSRLTVL.

The J gene is TRBJ2-7, the V gene TRBV7-2, with 7 positions matching TRBD1. The germline gives CDR1 SGHTA, CDR2 FQGNSA. CDR3 length: 14 amino acids. Trimming removed 1 base from V and 0 bases from J; junction bases left unmatched: 0. CDR3 in DNA: TGTGCCAGCAGCTTAGGGACAGGCTCCTACGAGCAGTACTTC. Its protein is CASSLGTGSYEQYF. The variable domain in full, with the rest retrieved from reference TRBV7-2 and TRBJ2-7, is GAGVSQSPSNKVTEKGKDVELRCDPISGHTALYWYRQSLGQGLEFLIYFQGNSAPDKSGLPSDRFSAERTGGSVSTLTIQRTQQEDSAVYLCASSLGTGSYEQYFGPGTRLTVT.

The chain has TRBV29-1 and TRBJ2-5; D perhaps matches TRBD2 (5 bases). The CDR3 runs 9 residues. V lost 8 bases to trimming and J lost 5 bases, with 6 bases between them. Germline assignment: CDR1 SQVTM and CDR2 ANQGSEA. CDR3 nucleotides: TGCAGCTCGGGGGAGACCCAGTACTTC. This sequence encodes CSSGETQYF.

V gene TRBV30 combines with J gene TRBJ2-7, with a tentative D call TRBD2 (5 bases). Germline V gene lookup returns CDR1 GTSNPN and CDR2 SVGIG (reference sequence). CDR3 length: 15 amino acids. V lost 0 bases and J 0 bases, leaving 12 bases between the germline ends. DNA of the CDR3: TGTGCCTGGAGTGTTCGGGAATCCCCCTCCTACGAGCAGTACTTC. Its translation: CAWSVRESPSYEQYF. Based on the CDR3 plus reference TRBV30 and TRBJ2-7, the full variable domain is SQTIHQWPATLVQPVGSPLSLECTVEGTSNPNLYWYRQAAGRGLQLLFYSVGIGQISSEVPQNLSASRPQDRQFILSSKKLLLSDSGFYLCAWSVRESPSYEQYFGPGTRLTVT.

V usage is TRBV29-1 and J usage is TRBJ2-1; D gene ambiguous. This CDR3 contains 10 residues. Trimming cost V 5 bases and J 5 bases, with 4 bases left between them. The germline gives CDR1 SQVTM, CDR2 ANQGSEA. DNA of the CDR3: TGCAGCGTTCGGAACAATGAGCAGTTCTTC. Encoded protein: CSVRNNEQFF.

The chain employs TRBV29-1 and TRBJ2-2; the D is unclear. This CDR3 spans 14 amino acids. CDR1 and CDR2 from the germline V gene are SQVTM and ANQGSEA. Trimming took off 4 bases at V and 6 bases at J, with 15 bases between the two ends. CDR3 DNA: TGCAGCGTTGTTTTCCTAGTAGGGTCCGGGGAGCTGTTTTTT. It yields the protein CSVVFLVGSGELFF.

A single count supports this clone. The chain employs TRBV29-1 and TRBJ1-5; possible D gene TRBD1, 5 bases. The CDR3 loop spans 16 amino acids. Germline CDR1 and CDR2: SQVTM and ANQGSEA. Trimming stripped 4 bases from V and 4 bases from J, with 20 bases between. CDR3 loop: CSVGEGAGVANQPQHF. DNA of the CDR3: TGCAGCGTTGGGGAAGGGGCCGGGGTGGCGAATCAGCCCCAGCATTTT.

The chain combines TRBV29-1 with TRBJ2-1; D gene uncertain. The CDR3 consists of 14 residues. Trimming pared 3 bases from V and 7 bases from J, leaving 16 bases between. Germline V gives CDR1 SQVTM, CDR2 ANQGSEA. Here the CDR3 reads CSVEGLTEGNEQFF. The CDR3 DNA follows: TGCAGCGTTGAGGGTCTAACAGAAGGAAATGAGCAGTTCTTC.